The subject of this entry is one T cell receptor (beta chain). Its antigen is not known. Researchers prepared the TRB cDNA libraries using 5' RACE with UMI labels. TCRdb reprocessed the 5' RACE reads and keeps a single row for each CDR3 protein, giving no DNA. In all, the sample yields approximately 52,000 distinct CDR3 sequences. The sorter processed each CD8+ T cell subset in triplicate at 300,000 cells apiece. The sample belongs to a study of CXCR3-negative and CXCR3-positive naive CD8 T cells. General observations from the study: Comparably high diversity marked both naive subsets, whereas memory CD8+ cells had much lower diversity. Freshly isolated PBMCs were used in most assays, given partial CXCR3 loss after freezing.

The CDR3 runs 14 residues. Germline V gene data show CDR1 as LGHNA and CDR2 as YNFKEQ. This TCR was sampled from a human donor in good health. Some clones in this sample may be carry-over from other donors' samples. The V and J genes are TRBV4-2 and TRBJ1-1; TCRdb selects TRBD1, and the lack of DNA leaves this call unchecked. Sequenced input: memory CD8+ T cells from blood. The CDR3 loop is CASSPQGIGTEAFF.